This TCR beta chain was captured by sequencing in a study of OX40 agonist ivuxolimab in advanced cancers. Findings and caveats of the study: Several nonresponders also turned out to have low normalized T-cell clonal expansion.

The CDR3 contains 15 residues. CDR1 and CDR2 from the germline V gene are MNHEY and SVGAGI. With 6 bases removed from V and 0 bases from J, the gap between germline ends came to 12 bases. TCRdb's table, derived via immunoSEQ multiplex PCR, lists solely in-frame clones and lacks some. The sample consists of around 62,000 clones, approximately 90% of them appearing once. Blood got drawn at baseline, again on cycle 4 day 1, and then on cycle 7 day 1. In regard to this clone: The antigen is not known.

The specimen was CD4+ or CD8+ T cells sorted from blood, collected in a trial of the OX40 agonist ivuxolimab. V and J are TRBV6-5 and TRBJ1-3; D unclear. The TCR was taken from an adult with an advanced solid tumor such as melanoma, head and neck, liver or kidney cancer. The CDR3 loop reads CASRAQLSSGNTIYF. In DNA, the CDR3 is TGTGCCAGCAGGGCCCAGCTGAGCTCTGGAAACACCATATATTTT.